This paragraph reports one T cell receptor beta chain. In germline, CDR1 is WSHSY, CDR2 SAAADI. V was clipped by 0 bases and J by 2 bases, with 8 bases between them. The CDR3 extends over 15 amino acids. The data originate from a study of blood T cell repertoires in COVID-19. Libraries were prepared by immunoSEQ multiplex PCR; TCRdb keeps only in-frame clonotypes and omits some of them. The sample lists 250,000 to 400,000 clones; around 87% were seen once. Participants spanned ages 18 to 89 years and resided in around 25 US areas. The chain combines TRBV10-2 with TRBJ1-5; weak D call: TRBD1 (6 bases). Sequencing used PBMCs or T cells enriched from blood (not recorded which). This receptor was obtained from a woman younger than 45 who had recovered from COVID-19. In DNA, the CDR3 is TGCGCCAGCAGTGAGTCAGGGGGGGGCAATCAGCCCCAGCATTTT. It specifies CASSESGGGNQPQHF.